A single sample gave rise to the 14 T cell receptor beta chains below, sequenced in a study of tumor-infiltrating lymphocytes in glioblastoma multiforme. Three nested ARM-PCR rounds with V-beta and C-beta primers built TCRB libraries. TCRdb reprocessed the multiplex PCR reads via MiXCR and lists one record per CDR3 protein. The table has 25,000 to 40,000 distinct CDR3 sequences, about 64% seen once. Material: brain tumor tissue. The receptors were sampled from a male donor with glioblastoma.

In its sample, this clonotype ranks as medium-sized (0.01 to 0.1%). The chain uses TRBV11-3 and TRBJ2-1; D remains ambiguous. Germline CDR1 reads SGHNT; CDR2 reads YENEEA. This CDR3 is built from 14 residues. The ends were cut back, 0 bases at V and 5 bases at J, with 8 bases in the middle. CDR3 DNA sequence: TGTGCCAGCAGCTTAGAGGGGTGGAACAATGAGCAGTTCTTC. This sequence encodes CASSLEGWNNEQFF.

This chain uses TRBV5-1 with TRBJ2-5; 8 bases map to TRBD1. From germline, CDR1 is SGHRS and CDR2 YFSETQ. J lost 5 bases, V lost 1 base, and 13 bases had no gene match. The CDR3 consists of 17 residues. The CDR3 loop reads CASSLRQGASREETQYF. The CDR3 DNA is TGCGCCAGCAGCTTGAGGCAGGGGGCTAGCAGAGAGGAGACCCAGTACTTC.

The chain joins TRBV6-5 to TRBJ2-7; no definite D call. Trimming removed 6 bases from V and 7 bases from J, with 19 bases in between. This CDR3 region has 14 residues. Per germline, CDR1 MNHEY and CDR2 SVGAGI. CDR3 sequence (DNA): TGTGCCAGCAGCCTAAGAAACAGACCCCTGGAGCAGTACTTC. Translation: CASSLRNRPLEQYF.

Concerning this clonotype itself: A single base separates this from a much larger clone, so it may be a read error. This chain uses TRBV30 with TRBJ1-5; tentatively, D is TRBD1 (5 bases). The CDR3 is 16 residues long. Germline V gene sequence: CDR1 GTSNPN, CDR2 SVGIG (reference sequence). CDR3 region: CTWSEGGGGGNQPQHF. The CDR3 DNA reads TGTACCTGGAGTGAAGGCGGGGGAGGGGGCAATCAGCCCCAGCATTTT.

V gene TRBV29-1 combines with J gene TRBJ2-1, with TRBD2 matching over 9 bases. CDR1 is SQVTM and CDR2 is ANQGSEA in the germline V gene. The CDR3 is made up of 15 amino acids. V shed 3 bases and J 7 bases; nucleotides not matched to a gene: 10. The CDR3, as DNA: TGCAGCGTTGAGGGGCTAGCGGGAAGTCGGAATGAGCAGTTCTTC. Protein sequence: CSVEGLAGSRNEQFF.

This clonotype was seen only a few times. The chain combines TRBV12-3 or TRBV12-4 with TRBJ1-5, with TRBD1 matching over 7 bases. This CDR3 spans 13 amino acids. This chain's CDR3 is CVSSATGMVPQHF. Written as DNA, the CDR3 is TGTGTCAGTAGTGCGACAGGGATGGTGCCCCAGCATTTT.

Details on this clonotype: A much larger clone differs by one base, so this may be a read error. For the CDR3, the DNA is TGTGCCAGCAGCTTTTTCGGACAGGTAGTCACAGATACGCAGTATTTT. Its translation: CASSFFGQVVTDTQYF. The chain joins TRBV11-1 to TRBJ2-3; 7 nucleotides match TRBD1. Germline CDR1 reads SGHAT; CDR2 reads FQDESV (reference sequence). V was clipped by 3 bases and J by 2 bases; unmatched bases: 8. The CDR3 covers 16 residues.

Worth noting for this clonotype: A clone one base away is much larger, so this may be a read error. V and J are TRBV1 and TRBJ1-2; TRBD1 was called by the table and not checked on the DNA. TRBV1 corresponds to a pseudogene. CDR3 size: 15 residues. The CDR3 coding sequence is TGCACCAGCGGGACATACAGGGCCTCTAACTATGGCCACACCTTC. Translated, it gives CTSGTYRASNYGHTF.

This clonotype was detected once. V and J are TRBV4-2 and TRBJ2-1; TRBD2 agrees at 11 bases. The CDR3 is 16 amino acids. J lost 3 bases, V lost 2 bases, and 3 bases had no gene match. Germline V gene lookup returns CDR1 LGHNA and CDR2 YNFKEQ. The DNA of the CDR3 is TGTGCCAGCAGCCAAAAGACTAGCGGGAACTACAATGAGCAGTTCTTC. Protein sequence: CASSQKTSGNYNEQFF.

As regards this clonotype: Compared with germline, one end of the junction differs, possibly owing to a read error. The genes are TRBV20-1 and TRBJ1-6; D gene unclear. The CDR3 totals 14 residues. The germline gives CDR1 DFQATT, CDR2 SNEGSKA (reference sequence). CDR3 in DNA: TGCGGTGCTAGCCCGGGAAGGGTAAATTCACCCCTCCACTTC. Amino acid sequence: CGASPGRVNSPLHF.

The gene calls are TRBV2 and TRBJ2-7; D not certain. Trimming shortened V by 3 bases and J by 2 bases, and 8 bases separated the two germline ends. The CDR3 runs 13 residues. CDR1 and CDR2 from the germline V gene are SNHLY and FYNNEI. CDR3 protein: CASSESRTYEQYF. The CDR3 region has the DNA TGTGCCAGCAGTGAGAGCAGAACCTACGAGCAGTACTTC.

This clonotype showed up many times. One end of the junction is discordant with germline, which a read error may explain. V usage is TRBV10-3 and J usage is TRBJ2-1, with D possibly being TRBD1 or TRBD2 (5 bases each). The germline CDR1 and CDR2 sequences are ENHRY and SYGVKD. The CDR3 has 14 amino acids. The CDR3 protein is CASLAGRTYSEQFF. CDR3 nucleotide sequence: TGTGCCAGCCTAGCAGGGCGTACCTACAGTGAGCAGTTCTTC.

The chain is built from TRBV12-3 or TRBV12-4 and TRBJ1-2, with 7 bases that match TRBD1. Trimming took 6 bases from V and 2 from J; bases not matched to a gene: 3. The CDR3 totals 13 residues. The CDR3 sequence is CASSPQGNYGYTF. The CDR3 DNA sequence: TGTGCCAGCAGCCCACAGGGGAACTATGGCTACACCTTC.

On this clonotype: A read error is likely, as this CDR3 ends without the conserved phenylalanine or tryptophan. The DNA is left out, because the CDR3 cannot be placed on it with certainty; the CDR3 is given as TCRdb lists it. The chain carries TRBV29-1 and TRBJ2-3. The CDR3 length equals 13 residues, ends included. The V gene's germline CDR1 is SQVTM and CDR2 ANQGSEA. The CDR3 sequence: CSVAGTRTNTKYY.